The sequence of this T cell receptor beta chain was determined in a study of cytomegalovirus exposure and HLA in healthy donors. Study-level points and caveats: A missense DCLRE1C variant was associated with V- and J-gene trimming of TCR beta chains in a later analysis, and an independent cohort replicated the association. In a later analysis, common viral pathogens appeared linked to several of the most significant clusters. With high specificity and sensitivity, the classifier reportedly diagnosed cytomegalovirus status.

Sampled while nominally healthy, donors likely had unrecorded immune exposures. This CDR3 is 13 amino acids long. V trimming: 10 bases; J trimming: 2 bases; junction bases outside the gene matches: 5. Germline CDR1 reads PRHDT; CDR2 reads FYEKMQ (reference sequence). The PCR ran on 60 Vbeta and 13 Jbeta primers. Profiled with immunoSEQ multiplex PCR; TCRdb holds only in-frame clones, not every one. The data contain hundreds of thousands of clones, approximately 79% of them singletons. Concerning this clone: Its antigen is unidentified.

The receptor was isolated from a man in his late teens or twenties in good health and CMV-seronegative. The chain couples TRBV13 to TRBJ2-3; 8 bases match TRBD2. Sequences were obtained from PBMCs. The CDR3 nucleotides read TGTGCCACCACGGGAGGGGACACAGATACGCAGTATTTT. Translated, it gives CATTGGDTDTQYF.